Presented here are 22 T cell receptor beta chains from one specimen sequenced in a study of T-cell reconstitution after alpha-beta-depleted transplantation in children. Preparing the TCRbeta library involved the use of unique molecular identifiers. TCRdb processed the PCR reads anew with MiXCR; each CDR3 protein has one entry. Of 190,000 or so distinct CDR3 sequences in the sample, about 6.3% were seen once. This specimen was PBMCs from the stem cell graft donor, taken from the stem cell graft. These receptors all come from a human donor who donated a stem cell graft to a child with Wiskott-Aldrich syndrome.

This clonotype was seen many times. The chain links TRBV7-6 to TRBJ2-1, with a tentative D call TRBD1 (5 bases). V was pared by 5 bases and J by 6 bases, with 11 bases between. The CDR3 consists of 13 residues. CDR1 SGHVS and CDR2 FNYEAQ come from the germline V gene. The CDR3: CASSPRQGNEQFF. CDR3 bases: TGTGCCAGCAGCCCAAGGCAGGGCAATGAGCAGTTCTTC.

This clonotype was seen ten or more times. The V and J genes are TRBV10-3 and TRBJ1-1, with 9 bases identical to TRBD1. Germline V lookup: CDR1 ENHRY, CDR2 SYGVKD. The CDR3 runs to 14 residues. Unmatched junction bases numbered 6, after V lost 10 bases and J lost 0 bases. CDR3 region: CATDRGGVNTEAFF. The CDR3 nucleotides read TGTGCCACGGACAGGGGCGGGGTGAACACTGAAGCTTTCTTT.

The chain carries TRBV7-2 and TRBJ2-1; 10 bases map to TRBD2. This CDR3 is built from 15 residues. CDR1 and CDR2 from the germline V gene are SGHTA and FQGNSA. The trim removed 7 bases at V and 6 bases at J, leaving 9 bases unmatched. The CDR3 bases are TGTGCCAGCAATAAGCGGGGGGGCCTTGTCAATGAGCAGTTCTTC. This gives the protein CASNKRGGLVNEQFF.

This clonotype was observed at least ten times. As DNA, the CDR3 is TGTGCCAGCAGCCAAGGGGCAGGAGGGGATGCCCAGTACTTC. Its translation is CASSQGAGGDAQYF. V is TRBV4-2 and J is TRBJ2-5; possibly TRBD2 for D (6 bases). This CDR3 spans 14 amino acids. The germline V gene has CDR1 LGHNA and CDR2 YNFKEQ. Between the trimmed V and J ends, which lost 1 base and 9 bases, there was a span of 15 bases.

This clonotype was counted at least ten times. The chain employs TRBV29-1 and TRBJ2-5, with 10 positions matching TRBD1. Trimming took 3 bases from V and 4 from J; bases not matched to a gene: 11. CDR1 is SQVTM, CDR2 ANQGSEA, per germline. The CDR3 is 16 amino acids. CDR3 loop: CSVEGPWTGGRETQYF. Here the CDR3 DNA reads TGCAGCGTTGAGGGGCCTTGGACAGGGGGGCGAGAGACCCAGTACTTC.

In its sample, this clonotype was seen many times. V gene TRBV6-2 or TRBV6-3 combines with J gene TRBJ2-1; D is uncertain. The CDR3 contains 12 residues. V dropped 8 bases and J dropped 4 bases, with 9 bases sitting between them. In germline, CDR1 is MNHEY, CDR2 SVGEGT. The CDR3 DNA is TGTGCCAGCTGTATCAATTACAATGAGCAGTTCTTC. This sequence encodes CASCINYNEQFF.

The sample holds many counts of this clonotype. This chain uses TRBV7-9 with TRBJ2-6; D is ambiguous. CDR3 length: 15 amino acids. Germline lookup yields CDR1 SEHNR and CDR2 FQNEAQ (reference sequence). Trimming took off 1 base at V and 1 base at J, with 5 bases between the two ends. The CDR3 sequence is CASSLDLSGANVLTF. The CDR3 nucleotides are TGTGCCAGCAGCTTAGATCTATCTGGGGCCAACGTCCTGACTTTC.

Only a few counts were recorded for this clonotype. J is TRBJ2-1 and V is TRBV5-1; the D gene is possibly TRBD2 (7 bases). Germline lookup yields CDR1 SGHRS and CDR2 YFSETQ. V was pared by 7 bases and J by 2 bases, with 19 bases between. The CDR3 totals 16 residues. CDR3 protein: CASCPGGGAAYNEQFF. In nucleotides, the CDR3 is TGCGCCAGCTGCCCGGGTGGGGGGGCAGCCTACAATGAGCAGTTCTTC.

This clonotype has at least ten counts. The chain carries TRBV7-2 and TRBJ2-1, with 9 bases fitting TRBD2. The CDR3 contains 19 residues. CDR1 and CDR2 (germline): SGHTA, FQGNSA. The V and J ends lost 4 bases and 8 bases, in that order; junction bases with no gene match: 21. For the CDR3, the DNA is TGTGCCAGCAGCTCAGCGGCGTATAATGAGGGACTAGCCGCACATGAGCAGTTCTTC. It codes for CASSSAAYNEGLAAHEQFF.

This clonotype was detected ten times or more. The V and J genes are TRBV4-1 and TRBJ1-1; D remains ambiguous. Germline assignment: CDR1 MGHRA and CDR2 YSYEKL. V was cut by 1 base and J by 3 bases, with 12 bases left in between. This CDR3 spans 15 amino acids. CDR3 region: CASSQAWTDDTEAFF. The CDR3 coding sequence is TGCGCCAGCAGCCAAGCGTGGACCGATGACACTGAAGCTTTCTTT.

Comments on this clonotype: Possible read error: a much larger clone is one base away. The V call is TRBV24-1, the J call TRBJ2-2, with D maybe TRBD2 (5 bases). The V gene's germline CDR1 is KGHDR and CDR2 SFDVKD. This CDR3 comprises 14 residues. CDR3 loop: CATSVTVNTGELLF. The CDR3 DNA sequence: TGTGCCACCAGTGTCACCGTCAACACCGGGGAGCTGCTTTTT.

In its sample, this clonotype was seen many times. The chain has TRBV5-1 and TRBJ1-1, with a weak D call TRBD1 (6 bases). The CDR3 length is 13 residues. The germline gives CDR1 SGHRS, CDR2 YFSETQ. The V gene lost 0 bases and the J gene lost 5 bases, with 8 bases spanning the gap. CDR3 in DNA: TGCGCCAGCAGCTTGGTGGGGGCGACTGAAGCTTTCTTT. Translation: CASSLVGATEAFF.

This clonotype was counted ten times or more. The chain combines TRBV7-9 with TRBJ2-5; unclear D gene. From germline, CDR1 is SEHNR and CDR2 FQNEAQ (reference sequence). V lost 2 bases to trimming and J lost 2 bases, with 9 bases between them. The CDR3 is made up of 14 amino acids. CDR3 in DNA: TGTGCCAGCAGCTTATCGTCGGCTCAAGAGACCCAGTACTTC. Residues: CASSLSSAQETQYF.

This clonotype appeared many times. This sequence joins TRBV6-1 and TRBJ2-2; TRBD2 matches 15 bases. The CDR3 length is 16 residues. The V and J ends lost 6 bases and 9 bases, in that order; junction bases with no gene match: 8. The germline gives CDR1 MNHNS, CDR2 SASEGT. Here the CDR3 reads CASRPGLAGGRRELFF. The CDR3, as DNA: TGTGCCAGCAGGCCGGGACTAGCGGGAGGTAGGCGGGAGCTGTTTTTT.

In this sample, this clonotype turned up many times. The chain employs TRBV12-3 or TRBV12-4 and TRBJ2-1; a weak D match, TRBD1 (6 bases). Trimming took 1 base from V and 6 from J, leaving 10 bases between them. The CDR3 is 14 amino acids. This CDR3 reads CASSLGQVINEQFF. The CDR3 nucleotides are TGTGCCAGCAGTTTAGGACAGGTTATCAATGAGCAGTTCTTC.

This clonotype was seen ten or more times. The chain carries TRBV7-2 and TRBJ2-1; D may be TRBD1 or TRBD2 (5 bases each). V shed 5 bases and J shed 8 bases, with 22 bases lying between them. CDR1 and CDR2 (germline): SGHTA, FQGNSA. The CDR3 loop spans 16 amino acids. The CDR3 loop is CASSPPGHSYSDEQFF. In DNA form, the CDR3 reads TGTGCCAGCAGCCCTCCTGGACACTCGTATAGCGATGAGCAGTTCTTC.

This clonotype was seen at least ten times. The rearrangement joins TRBV7-9 to TRBJ2-7; weak D call: TRBD1 (5 bases). Looked up from germline, CDR1 is SEHNR and CDR2 is FQNEAQ (reference sequence). V shed 1 base and J shed 9 bases, with 25 bases lying between them. CDR3 size: 17 residues. CDR3: CASSLGRGPGKNQVQYF. DNA of the CDR3: TGTGCCAGCAGCTTAGGTCGTGGGCCAGGGAAGAACCAGGTGCAGTACTTC. The full variable domain, completed using reference TRBV7-9 and TRBJ2-7, is DTGVSQNPRHKITKRGQNVTFRCDPISEHNRLYWYRQTLGQGPEFLTYFQNEAQLEKSRLLSDRFSAERPKGSFSTLEIQRTEQGDSAMYLCASSLGRGPGKNQVQYFGPGTRLTVT.

This clonotype was recorded many times. The chain combines TRBV4-1 with TRBJ2-1; 14 bases are a match to TRBD2. The trim removed 2 bases at V and 7 bases at J, leaving 13 bases unmatched. Per the germline V gene, CDR1 is MGHRA and CDR2 is YSYEKL. The CDR3 length is 19 residues. Here the CDR3 reads CASSQPRVGLAGEVNEQFF. The CDR3 coding sequence is TGCGCCAGCAGCCAACCTCGCGTGGGACTAGCGGGAGAGGTTAATGAGCAGTTCTTC.

This clonotype was seen repeatedly, ten times or more. The CDR3 region has the DNA TGCAGTGCGAACCGGGACAGTAATCAGCCCCAGCATTTT. It is translated as CSANRDSNQPQHF. The chain joins TRBV20-1 to TRBJ1-5; TRBD1 aligns across 7 bases. Germline-derived CDR1 and CDR2 are DFQATT and SNEGSKA (reference sequence). The CDR3 contains 13 residues. The V gene end was trimmed by 6 bases and the J gene end by 4 bases; junction bases not matched to a gene: 6.

This clonotype has ten or more counts. V is TRBV5-5 and J is TRBJ2-5, with D possibly matching TRBD1 (5 bases). V shed 3 bases and J shed 5 bases, with 14 bases lying between them. This CDR3 has 14 residues. Germline V gene lookup returns CDR1 SGHKS and CDR2 YYEKEE (reference sequence). CDR3 protein: CASSSPGMVETQYF. For the CDR3, the DNA is TGTGCCAGCAGCTCCCCAGGGATGGTTGAGACCCAGTACTTC.

This clonotype came up many times. This sequence joins TRBV15 and TRBJ2-7, with D unresolved. Germline CDR1 LNHNV, CDR2 YYDKDF (reference sequence). V was cut by 5 bases and J by 6 bases, with 14 bases left in between. The CDR3 consists of 13 residues. The CDR3 region has the DNA TGTGCCACCAGCTCTGCAGTCAGGAGCGAGCAGTACTTC. Translating gives CATSSAVRSEQYF.

This clonotype was detected ten times or more. V is TRBV12-3 or TRBV12-4 and J is TRBJ1-4; TRBD1 agrees at 7 bases. The CDR3 totals 14 residues. V dropped 6 bases and J dropped 7; count of bases not matched to a gene: 8. The CDR3 DNA is TGTGCCAGCAGCCCCCGGACAGGAGGTGAAAAACTGTTTTTT. This gives the protein CASSPRTGGEKLFF.